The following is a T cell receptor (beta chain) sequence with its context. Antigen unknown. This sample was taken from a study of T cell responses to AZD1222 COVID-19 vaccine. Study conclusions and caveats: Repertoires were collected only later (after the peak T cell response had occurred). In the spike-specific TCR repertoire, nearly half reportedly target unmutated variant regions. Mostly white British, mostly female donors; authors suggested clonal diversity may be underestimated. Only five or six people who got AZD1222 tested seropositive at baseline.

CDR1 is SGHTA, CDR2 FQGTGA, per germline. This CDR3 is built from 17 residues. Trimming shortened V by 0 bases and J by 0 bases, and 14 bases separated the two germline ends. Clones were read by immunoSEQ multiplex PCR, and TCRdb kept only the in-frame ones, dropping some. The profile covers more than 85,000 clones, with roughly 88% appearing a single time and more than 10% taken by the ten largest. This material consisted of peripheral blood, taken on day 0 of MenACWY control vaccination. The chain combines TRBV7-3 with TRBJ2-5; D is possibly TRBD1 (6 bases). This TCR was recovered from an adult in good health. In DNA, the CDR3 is TGTGCCAGCAGCTTAACACGCATACAGGGTTACCAAGAGACCCAGTACTTC. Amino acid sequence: CASSLTRIQGYQETQYF.